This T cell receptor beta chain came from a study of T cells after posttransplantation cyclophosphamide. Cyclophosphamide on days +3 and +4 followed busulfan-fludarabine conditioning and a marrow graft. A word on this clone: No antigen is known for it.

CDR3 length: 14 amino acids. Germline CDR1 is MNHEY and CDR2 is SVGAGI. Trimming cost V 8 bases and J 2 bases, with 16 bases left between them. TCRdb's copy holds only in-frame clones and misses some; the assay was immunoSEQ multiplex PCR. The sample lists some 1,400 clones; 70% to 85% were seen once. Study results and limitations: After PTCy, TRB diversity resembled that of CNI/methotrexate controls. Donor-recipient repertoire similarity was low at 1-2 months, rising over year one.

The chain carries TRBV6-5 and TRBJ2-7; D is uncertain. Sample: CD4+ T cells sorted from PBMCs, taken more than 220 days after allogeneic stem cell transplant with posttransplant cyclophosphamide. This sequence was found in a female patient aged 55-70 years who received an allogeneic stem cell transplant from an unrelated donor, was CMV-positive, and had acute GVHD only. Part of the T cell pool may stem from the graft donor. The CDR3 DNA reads TGTGCCAGCGGGCGATACGACGCTGCCTACGAGCAGTACTTC. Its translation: CASGRYDAAYEQYF.